Presented here are 11 T cell receptor beta chains from one specimen sequenced in a study of CD8 T cells in ankylosing spondylitis. MiXCR was run by TCRdb on the 5' RACE reads, yielding one entry per CDR3 protein. This sample has roughly 150,000 distinct CDR3 sequences, with approximately 32% found just once. What was sequenced was synovial fluid, either unsorted or a sorted T cell fraction (not recorded which). These receptors came from a male donor with ankylosing spondylitis.

A remark on this clonotype: This may come from a read error, since a much larger clone is one base off. This chain uses TRBV5-5 with TRBJ2-5, with D uncertain. The germline CDR1 and CDR2 sequences are SGHKS and YYEKEE (reference sequence). The CDR3 loop spans 15 amino acids. This CDR3 reads CASSLAGGWQENQYF. The CDR3 DNA is TGTGCCAGCAGCTTGGCTGGTGGCTGGCAAGAGAACCAGTACTTC.

This clonotype was counted only a few times. The J gene is TRBJ2-3, the V gene TRBV20-1; TRBD2 aligns across 7 bases. The V gene's germline CDR1 is DFQATT and CDR2 SNEGSKA (reference sequence). The CDR3 is 12 amino acids. The V and J ends lost 7 bases and 6 bases, in that order; junction bases with no gene match: 7. CDR3 amino acids: CSGGAGGDTQYF. The DNA for the CDR3 is TGCAGTGGCGGAGCCGGGGGGGATACGCAGTATTTT.

V and J are TRBV6-2 or TRBV6-3 and TRBJ2-3; D possibly corresponds to TRBD2 (6 bases). This CDR3 has 17 residues. Germline V gives CDR1 MNHEY, CDR2 SVGEGT. Trimming pared 4 bases from V and 8 bases from J, leaving 25 bases between. The CDR3 is CASSSFRGANKGGTQYF. The CDR3 nucleotides are TGTGCCAGCAGTTCATTTCGGGGCGCCAACAAGGGAGGTACGCAGTATTTT.

V and J are TRBV20-1 and TRBJ1-1; 7 bases are shared with TRBD1. The germline CDR1 and CDR2 sequences are DFQATT and SNEGSKA (reference sequence). This CDR3 is 12 amino acids long. V was clipped by 1 base and J by 6 bases; unmatched bases: 2. CDR3 sequence (DNA): TGCAGTGCTAGAGGGACAGGTTCTGAAGCTTTCTTT. Translating it yields CSARGTGSEAFF.

The chain is built from TRBV11-1 and TRBJ1-3, with TRBD1 identical over 8 bases. Germline loops: CDR1 SGHAT, CDR2 FQDESV (reference sequence). The CDR3 sequence is 18 residues long. V was pared by 0 bases and J by 1 base, with 8 bases of the junction left unmatched. CDR3 nucleotide sequence: TGTGCCAGCAGCTTAGCCATCGGGACAGGCTGGTCTGGAAACACCATATATTTT. This gives the protein CASSLAIGTGWSGNTIYF.

In this sample, this clonotype turned up a few times. The gene calls are TRBV5-1 and TRBJ2-1; D may be TRBD1 or TRBD2 (6 bases each). Trimming shortened V by 0 bases and J by 6 bases, and 13 bases separated the two germline ends. Germline V lookup: CDR1 SGHRS, CDR2 YFSETQ. This CDR3 has 15 amino acids. The CDR3 DNA reads as TGCGCCAGCAGCTTGGGAGGTCCGGGGGCCAATGAGCAGTTCTTC. This codes for CASSLGGPGANEQFF.

This clonotype was found a few times. This sequence joins TRBV7-8 and TRBJ2-7; D is perhaps TRBD2 (5 bases). From germline, CDR1 is SGHVS and CDR2 FQNEAQ. V gave up 2 bases and J gave up 2 bases, with 16 bases separating them. This CDR3 has 16 residues. CDR3 DNA sequence: TGTGCCAGCAGCTTACGAGGGAACCCGGATCCCTACGAGCAGTACTTC. This translates into CASSLRGNPDPYEQYF.

V usage is TRBV25-1 and J usage is TRBJ2-3, with TRBD2 identical over 9 bases. CDR3 length: 16 amino acids. V lost 6 bases and J lost 3; bases outside the gene matches: 10. Germline CDR1 is MGHDK and CDR2 is SYGVNS. CDR3 sequence (DNA): TGTGCCAGCAGCGCCGGGTTAGCGGGAGATACAGATACGCAGTATTTT. The encoded protein is CASSAGLAGDTDTQYF.

The chain joins TRBV7-9 to TRBJ1-5; no reliable D call. The CDR3 runs 15 residues. V was clipped by 4 bases and J by 4 bases, with 14 bases between them. Germline CDR1 reads SEHNR; CDR2 reads FQNEAQ (reference sequence). CDR3 loop: CASSSGSNVNQPQHF. CDR3 DNA sequence: TGTGCCAGCAGCTCCGGAAGCAATGTAAATCAGCCCCAGCATTTT.

J is TRBJ2-7 and V is TRBV10-2; 7 bases align to TRBD2. The J segment lost 7 bases and the V segment lost 4 bases, leaving 7 bases of the junction unmatched. The CDR3 is made up of 13 amino acids. Germline assignment: CDR1 WSHSY and CDR2 SAAADI. The CDR3 nucleotides are TGCGCCAGCAGTGGACAACTAGCGTGGGAGCAGTACTTC. Translated: CASSGQLAWEQYF.

This clonotype was counted many times. The chain employs TRBV4-3 and TRBJ2-6; 7 bases align to TRBD2. The CDR3 is 17 amino acids. Germline CDR1 is LGHNA and CDR2 is YSLEER. V lost 4 bases, J lost 1 base, and 7 bases stayed unmatched. The CDR3 is CASSPDGTNSGANVLTF. The DNA for the CDR3 is TGCGCCAGCAGCCCGGACGGGACTAATTCTGGGGCCAACGTCCTGACTTTC.